These 23 T cell receptor beta chains originate from one sample sequenced in a study of blood T cell repertoires in COVID-19. Here immunoSEQ multiplex PCR was the method, and the copy in TCRdb shows in-frame clones only, minus some. The sample includes 35,000 to 50,000 clones, just under 85% of them seen just once. The sample was peripheral blood. All receptors come from a human donor with acute or convalescent COVID-19. The donor label of this sample is uncertain.

The chain combines TRBV4-2 with TRBJ1-5, with D possibly TRBD1 on 6 matching bases. CDR1 and CDR2 (germline): LGHNA, YNFKEQ. The CDR3 totals 14 residues. V shed 5 bases and J shed 1 base, with 9 bases lying between them. CDR3 amino acids: CASSSGQSNQPQHF. The CDR3, as DNA: TGTGCCAGCAGCTCTGGACAGAGCAATCAGCCCCAGCATTTT.

The rearrangement joins TRBV3-1 (or the pseudogene TRBV3-2) to TRBJ1-2; D is undetermined. The CDR3 runs 14 residues. Germline V gene sequence: CDR1 LGHDT, CDR2 YNNKEL (reference sequence). Trimming shortened V by 5 bases and J by 2 bases, and 12 bases separated the two germline ends. CDR3: CASSEGVRNYGYTF. The CDR3 nucleotides read TGTGCCAGCAGCGAGGGAGTCCGAAACTATGGCTACACCTTC.

The chain joins TRBV6-5 to TRBJ1-5; D is unresolved. CDR3 length: 14 amino acids. Trimming stripped 7 bases from V and 10 bases from J, with 20 bases between. In germline, CDR1 is MNHEY, CDR2 SVGAGI. CDR3 loop: CASTLGEKWEPQHF. DNA of the CDR3: TGTGCCAGCACCCTCGGGGAGAAATGGGAACCCCAGCATTTT.

The genes are TRBV7-9 and TRBJ1-2, with a tentative D call TRBD1 (6 bases). Germline CDR1 is SEHNR and CDR2 is FQNEAQ (reference sequence). Trimming left V 0 bases short and J 6 bases short, with 8 bases between. The CDR3 totals 13 residues. CDR3 DNA: TGTGCCAGCAGCTTAGCACAGGGTGATGGCTACACCTTC. This codes for CASSLAQGDGYTF.

The chain joins TRBV5-1 to TRBJ2-3, with TRBD1 matching over 9 bases. Trimming took 3 bases from V and 6 from J; bases not matched to a gene: 8. The CDR3 sequence is 15 residues long. Germline CDR1 and CDR2: SGHRS and YFSETQ. The CDR3 protein is CASSSGQGLSDTQYF. CDR3 in DNA: TGCGCCAGCAGCTCAGGACAGGGGTTGTCGGATACGCAGTATTTT. Supplemented by reference TRBV5-1 and TRBJ2-3, the full variable domain reads KAGVTQTPRYLIKTRGQQVTLSCSPISGHRSVSWYQQTPGQGLQFLFEYFSETQRNKGNFPGRFSGRQFSNSRSEMNVSTLELGDSALYLCASSSGQGLSDTQYFGPGTRLTVL.

The chain recombines TRBV15 with TRBJ2-7; D is possibly TRBD1 (5 bases). The germline gives CDR1 LNHNV, CDR2 YYDKDF (reference sequence). This CDR3 has 14 amino acids. Trimming left V 8 bases short and J 0 bases short, with 14 bases between. CDR3 nucleotides: TGTGCCACCGAAAACAGGCGGAGCTCCTACGAGCAGTACTTC. It codes for CATENRRSSYEQYF.

This chain's CDR3 is CATRQGLSRNQPQHF. The CDR3 coding sequence is TGTGCCACCAGACAGGGTCTTAGTCGCAATCAGCCCCAGCATTTT. The rearrangement joins TRBV27 to TRBJ1-5, with 7 bases aligning to TRBD1. V lost 10 bases to trimming and J lost 2 bases; unmatched junction nucleotides: 11. This CDR3 region has 15 residues. The germline V gene encodes CDR1 MNHEY and CDR2 SMNVEV (reference sequence).

The rearrangement joins TRBV7-9 to TRBJ1-1; D is uncertain. Trimming cost V 7 bases and J 1 base, with 10 bases left between them. CDR3 length: 13 residues. The germline V gene has CDR1 SEHNR and CDR2 FQNEAQ (reference sequence). CDR3 nucleotide sequence: TGTGCCAGCACCGTACAACGGAACACTGAAGCTTTCTTT. Protein product: CASTVQRNTEAFF.

CDR3 loop: CASTGLAGYNEQFF. The CDR3 DNA reads as TGTGCCAGCACGGGACTAGCGGGCTACAATGAGCAGTTCTTC. The chain employs TRBV6-5 and TRBJ2-1; 12 nucleotides align to TRBD2. The V and J ends lost 7 bases and 3 bases, in that order; junction bases with no gene match: 1. Germline CDR1 MNHEY, CDR2 SVGAGI. This CDR3 spans 14 amino acids.

The rearrangement joins TRBV27 to TRBJ2-6; no clear D. Germline CDR1 reads MNHEY; CDR2 reads SMNVEV (reference sequence). The CDR3 sequence is 15 residues long. V was trimmed by 5 bases and J by 1 base, leaving 9 bases between them. For the CDR3, the DNA is TGTGCCAGCAGTCCGAACAGATCTGGGGCCAACGTCCTGACTTTC. Amino acids: CASSPNRSGANVLTF.

Remarks on this clone: One end of the junction does not line up with germline, which may come from a read error. The chain is built from TRBV15 and TRBJ2-7; no definite D call. Germline lookup yields CDR1 LNHNV and CDR2 YYDKDF (reference sequence). This CDR3 has 12 amino acids. CDR3 bases: TGTGCCACCAGCAGAGGAGCTGCACGCGTGAACTTC. It translates to CATSRGAARVNF.

This clone was detected only a few times. The V gene is TRBV7-9, the J gene TRBJ2-1, with 13 bases matching TRBD2. The CDR3 spans 17 residues. After removal of 3 bases from V and 4 bases from J, the junction contained 6 bases not matched to a gene. The germline V gene has CDR1 SEHNR and CDR2 FQNEAQ (reference sequence). CDR3 nucleotide sequence: TGTGCCAGCAGCTTGGGGACTAGCGGGATTACTTACAATGAGCAGTTCTTC. Amino acid sequence: CASSLGTSGITYNEQFF.

The sample holds a few counts of this clone. The rearrangement joins TRBV29-1 to TRBJ2-7; 7 bases match TRBD1. Germline assignment: CDR1 SQVTM and CDR2 ANQGSEA. The junction had 2 bases not matched to a gene; V was cut back by 4 bases and J by 2 bases. This CDR3 comprises 12 residues. CDR3 protein: CSVATGTYEQYF. CDR3 nucleotides: TGCAGCGTTGCGACAGGGACCTACGAGCAGTACTTC.

The chain links TRBV5-1 to TRBJ2-2; TRBD1 aligns across 8 bases. Germline CDR1 reads SGHRS; CDR2 reads YFSETQ. The CDR3 has 14 amino acids. V lost 1 base to trimming and J lost 4 bases; unmatched junction nucleotides: 0. The chain's CDR3 is CASSLTGGTGELFF. CDR3 in DNA: TGCGCCAGCAGCTTGACAGGGGGCACCGGGGAGCTGTTTTTT.

In its sample, this clone was seen once. The chain is built from TRBV7-2 and TRBJ1-3, with TRBD1 as a possible D gene (6 bases). Trimming shortened V by 5 bases and J by 3 bases, and 17 bases separated the two germline ends. Germline loops: CDR1 SGHTA, CDR2 FQGNSA. CDR3 size: 16 residues. In nucleotides, the CDR3 is TGTGCCAGCAGCCCCGCCGGGGGGCAGGTTGGAAACACCATATATTTT. Residues: CASSPAGGQVGNTIYF.

The chain employs TRBV18 and TRBJ2-6, with D perhaps TRBD1 (5 bases). In germline, CDR1 is KGHSH, CDR2 LQKENI. V was trimmed by 2 bases and J by 1 base, leaving 15 bases between them. The CDR3 consists of 18 residues. The CDR3 nucleotides are TGTGCCAGCTCACCAGCTATTATGGGGCGGTCTGGGGCCAACGTCCTGACTTTC. Amino acids: CASSPAIMGRSGANVLTF.

This clone was seen a single time. The CDR3 loop reads CASSGSRLGRGTEAFF. The CDR3 DNA follows: TGTGCCAGCAGCGGCTCTAGGCTGGGGCGGGGGACTGAAGCTTTCTTT. The chain links TRBV5-4 to TRBJ1-1; D may be TRBD1 (5 bases). The CDR3 length is 16 residues. Germline V gene data show CDR1 as SGHNT and CDR2 as YYREEE (reference sequence). Trimming removed 4 bases at V and 5 bases at J, with 21 bases between.

The chain has TRBV19 and TRBJ1-2, with no clear D. V lost 0 bases to trimming and J lost 5 bases, with 7 bases between them. The germline CDR1 and CDR2 sequences are LNHDA and SQIVND (reference sequence). CDR3 size: 13 residues. The CDR3 region is CASSIEDKYGYTF. In DNA form, the CDR3 reads TGTGCCAGTAGTATAGAAGACAAGTATGGCTACACCTTC.

V gene TRBV15 combines with J gene TRBJ2-7; D is uncertain. Trimming stripped 0 bases from V and 3 bases from J, with 9 bases between. Per the germline V gene, CDR1 is LNHNV and CDR2 is YYDKDF (reference sequence). This CDR3 comprises 14 residues. CDR3 region: CATSRDREVYEQYF. Written as DNA, the CDR3 is TGTGCCACCAGCAGAGATCGAGAGGTCTACGAGCAGTACTTC.

This clone has just a few counts. The chain carries TRBV27 and TRBJ2-3; 7 nucleotides align to TRBD2. CDR1 is MNHEY, CDR2 SMNVEV, per germline (reference sequence). The CDR3 has 15 amino acids. Germline trimming cut 3 bases from V and 0 bases from J; bases unmatched to any gene: 3. The CDR3 here is CASSFRGGSTDTQYF. The DNA of the CDR3 is TGTGCCAGCAGTTTTCGCGGGGGTAGCACAGATACGCAGTATTTT.

The chain employs TRBV27 and TRBJ2-1, with 12 bases that match TRBD2. CDR1 and CDR2 from the germline V gene are MNHEY and SMNVEV (reference sequence). This CDR3 is 15 amino acids long. The V segment lost 7 bases and the J segment 6 bases; nucleotides outside the gene matches: 7. CDR3 bases: TGTGCCAGCACCCTGACTAGCGGGAGCGCCAATGAGCAGTTCTTC. Its protein product is CASTLTSGSANEQFF.

The chain joins TRBV3-1 (or the pseudogene TRBV3-2) to TRBJ1-2; no clear D. Trimming cost V 4 bases and J 2 bases, with 11 bases left between them. Germline V gene lookup returns CDR1 LGHDT and CDR2 YNNKEL (reference sequence). The CDR3 contains 14 residues. This CDR3 reads CASSPKNRNYGYTF. DNA for the CDR3: TGTGCCAGCAGCCCAAAGAACAGAAACTATGGCTACACCTTC.

The chain links TRBV4-2 to TRBJ1-3; 9 bases line up with TRBD1. Trimming took 0 bases from V and 0 from J; bases not matched to a gene: 15. The CDR3 has 21 amino acids. The germline V gene encodes CDR1 LGHNA and CDR2 YNFKEQ. This chain's CDR3 is CASSQEVLGQGRISSGNTIYF. CDR3 DNA sequence: TGTGCCAGCAGCCAAGAAGTCCTGGGACAGGGAAGGATCAGCTCTGGAAACACCATATATTTT.